The clone carrying this TCR beta chain showed up just once. Authors' methods: Amplification with reference gene primers provided the estimates of nucleated cell counts. Method: immunoSEQ multiplex PCR; TCRdb's copy keeps in-frame clones and lacks some. The DNA gave D and trimming, while V, J and clone size come from that table. The sample lists approximately 230,000 clones, 75% to 90% occurring once. Enrolled through a virtual design, the participants were between roughly 18 and 95 years of age and came from roughly 22 US areas. Cohorts were determined from participant-reported clinical history. The data are from a study of blood T cell repertoires in COVID-19. About the research overall: Samples representing acute and convalescent COVID-19 were sourced from the United States, Italy and Spain.

Germline-derived CDR1 and CDR2 are SGHVS and FQNEAQ. Losses at the gene ends were 5 bases for V and 3 bases for J; bases not matched to a gene: 10. This CDR3 has 16 amino acids. The rearrangement uses TRBV7-8 and TRBJ1-1, with TRBD1 matching over 9 bases. The clonotype was recovered from a woman aged 25 to 39 who had recovered from COVID-19. The source material was PBMCs or T cells enriched from blood (not recorded which). The CDR3 region is CASSPEMDRGDTEAFF. The CDR3 bases are TGTGCCAGCAGCCCCGAAATGGACAGGGGAGACACTGAAGCTTTCTTT.